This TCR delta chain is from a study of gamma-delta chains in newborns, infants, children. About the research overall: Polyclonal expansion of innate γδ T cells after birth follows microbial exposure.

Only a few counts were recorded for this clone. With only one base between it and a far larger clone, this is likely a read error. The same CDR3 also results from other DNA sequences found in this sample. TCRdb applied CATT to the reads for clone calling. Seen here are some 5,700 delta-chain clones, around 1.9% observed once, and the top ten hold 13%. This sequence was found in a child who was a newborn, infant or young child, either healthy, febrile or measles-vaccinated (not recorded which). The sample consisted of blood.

CDR3 in amino acids: CACDTLEPRGMDTRQMFF. For the CDR3, the DNA is TGTGCCTGCGACACCCTCGAACCTCGGGGGATGGACACCCGACAGATGTTTTTC. This chain uses TRDV2 with TRDJ3, with 7 bases identical to TRDD3. The CDR3 is 18 amino acids. Germline V gene sequence: CDR1 GEAIGNYY, CDR2 EKD.